This TCR beta chain emerged from a study of shared clonotypes between healthy human individuals (dated by TCRdb to the early 2020s). Broadly, across the study: The cohort included three men and two women between 18 and 49 years of age. To estimate repertoire size and how much clonotypes are shared between individuals, the study performed deep sequencing of blood TCR repertoires from a few healthy adults. Each donor's leukapheresis produced roughly between roughly 0.94 and 9.5 billion PBMCs. Per donor, three plates each were used for CD4 naive and CD4 memory, two for CD8 naive, and one for CD8 memory. To increase sequencing depth and limit assay-specific biases, different laboratories used diverse techniques to prepare libraries and sequence TCR repertoires.

On the study overall, not on this receptor specifically: Incomplete sequencing was indicated by rarefaction of sorted-subset datasets, despite the large sequencing depth. Larger estimated clonotype richness was generally found for naive subsets than for memory subsets. Pairwise subsampling indicated that sequencing depth was expected to affect the degree of clonotype sharing among donors. The small number of donors limited the genetic and exposure-history diversity represented. When a handful of donors were compared, the shared fraction of clonotypes was about 5% for naive CD4, 3% to 4% for naive CD8, roughly 2.3% for memory CD4, and 0.3% to 0.5% for memory CD8. Sampling was restricted to blood, and TCR repertoires in tissue are likely to differ from TCR repertoires in blood. Compared with non-shared clonotypes, clonotypes shared by all four sorted-subset donors had higher generation probabilities.

TCR CDR3 regions were amplified from genomic DNA by multiplex PCR using the deep immunoSEQ assay. Genomic DNA extracted from each cell subset was distributed evenly over all wells of several immunoSEQ 96-well plates, and each plate served as one replicate. For sorted subsets, around 0.2 ug of genomic DNA, equivalent to 25,000 to 35,000 T cell genomes, went into each replicate PCR. The purified libraries were quantified using a Qubit 3.0 fluorometer, sized with a Bioanalyzer 2100, and then quantified again using the KAPA Library Quantification kit. Each immunoSEQ 96-well plate was sequenced on its own single-read 150-cycle Illumina NextSeq 550 flow cell. The published analysis was carried out like this. The immunoSEQ output contained only junctional sequences without quality scores, so filtering could not match that applied to full-length reads. Sequences were annotated with PyIR, a Python wrapper for IgBLAST v1.9, using IMGT germline references to assign V/J genes and CDR3. Reads were removed for weak V/J assignments (E-value above 1e-6), missing CDR3, stop codons, out-of-frame junctions, or ambiguous translated residues. V3J clonotypes were defined by identical inferred V gene, J gene, and CDR3 amino acid sequence. The percentage overlap between two repertoires was calculated by dividing the number of shared unique clonotypes by the size of the smaller repertoire. Richness of each repertoire was evaluated using RTK rarefaction, the Chao1 estimator, and Recon v2.1 estimates of unobserved clonotypes. Generation probabilities for all TCRbeta clonotypes obtained by the gDNA method from a handful of donors were computed using OLGA. TCRdb re-hosts the immuneACCESS table, in-frame sequences only. Its copies lack some clones; in the studies checked, an unresolved V gene accounts for under half of them, and the cause for the rest is not known. That table is the source of V, J and clone size, and D and trimming were worked out from the DNA. For this sample the table gives 2 million to 3 million clones, of which around nine tenths were detected only once. 0.13% to 0.15% of the sample lies in the top ten.

The CDR3 goes from the cysteine to the phenylalanine over 14 residues. Only the CDR3 DNA stays, 42 bases, in frame from base 1. V sheds 0 bases and J sheds 9 bases, leaving 9 bases between their ends. The germline V gene encodes CDR1 LGHNA and CDR2 YSLEER. The sample holds one count of this clone. What this receptor recognizes is not known. Base-call qualities are not available, and no considerably larger clone is one nucleotide away. Healthy HIV-negative adults with no recently reported acute infections or vaccinations were included as donors. Every donor was a Caucasian adult living in Nashville, Tennessee, USA. CD4+ T cells were enriched through magnetic negative selection, after which naive cells were positively selected on CD45RA and the remaining negative fraction served as the memory subset. Blood was obtained by leukapheresis, after which PBMCs were separated by Ficoll-Histopaque density gradient centrifugation and cryopreserved in liquid nitrogen vapor phase. Purity and quantity of every magnetically sorted T cell population were checked by analytical flow cytometry. Genomic DNA was isolated from every sorted fraction and measured by UV absorbance on a Nanodrop 2000c.

The chain joins TRBV4-3 to TRBJ1-6; no D segment can be confidently identified. This receptor was identified in a man in his late teens or twenties in good health. The sample taken for sequencing was naive CD4+ T cells sorted from blood. Interpreted using the paper, the cell subset or site label stands for: CD45RA+ positively selected. The nucleotides read TGCGCCAGCAGCCAAGAATTGGAGGTTTCACCCCTCCACTTT. Protein translation: CASSQELEVSPLHF.